This TCR beta chain was documented in a study of blood T cell repertoires in COVID-19. Study in general: Some COVID-19 samples were acute and others convalescent; all came from the United States, Italy and Spain. The analysed material was cDNA or gDNA that came from T cells, B-cell-depleted T cells, or PBMCs.

The germline V gene has CDR1 SGHKS and CDR2 YYEKEE (reference sequence). V dropped 0 bases and J dropped 6; count of bases not matched to a gene: 6. The CDR3 sequence is 15 residues long. Original handling: Counts of nucleated cells, estimated from reference gene primer amplification, were obtained. Repertoires were generated with immunoSEQ multiplex PCR, while TCRdb's copy carries only in-frame clones and drops some. V and J calls and clone size are as listed in that table; D and trimming were resolved from the DNA. The table has around 100,000 clones, just over 90% seen once. This clonotype was obtained from a man between 45 and 60 years old with acute or convalescent COVID-19. Specimen: peripheral blood. The V gene is TRBV5-5, the J gene TRBJ2-1, with 7 positions matching TRBD1. CDR3 protein: CASSLGQGLRNEQFF. Written as DNA, the CDR3 is TGTGCCAGCAGCTTGGGACAGGGTTTGCGCAATGAGCAGTTCTTC. Drawing the rest from reference TRBV5-5 and TRBJ2-1, the complete variable domain is DAGVTQSPTHLIKTRGQQVTLRCSPISGHKSVSWYQQVLGQGPQFIFQYYEKEERGRGNFPDRFSARQFPNYSSELNVNALLLGDSALYLCASSLGQGLRNEQFFGPGTRLTVL.